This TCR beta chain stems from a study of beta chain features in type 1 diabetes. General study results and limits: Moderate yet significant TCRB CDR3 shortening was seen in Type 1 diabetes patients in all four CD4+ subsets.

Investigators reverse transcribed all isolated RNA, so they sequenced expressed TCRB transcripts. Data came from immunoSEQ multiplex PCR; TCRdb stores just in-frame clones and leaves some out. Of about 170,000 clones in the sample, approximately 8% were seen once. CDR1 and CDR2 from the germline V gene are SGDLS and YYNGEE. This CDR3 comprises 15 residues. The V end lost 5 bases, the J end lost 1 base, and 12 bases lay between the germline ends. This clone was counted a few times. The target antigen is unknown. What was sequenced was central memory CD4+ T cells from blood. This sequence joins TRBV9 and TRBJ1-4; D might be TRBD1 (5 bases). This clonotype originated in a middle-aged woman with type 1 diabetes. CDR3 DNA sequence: TGTGCCAGCAGTAACTCCGGACAAACTAATGAAAAACTGTTTTTT. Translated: CASSNSGQTNEKLFF.